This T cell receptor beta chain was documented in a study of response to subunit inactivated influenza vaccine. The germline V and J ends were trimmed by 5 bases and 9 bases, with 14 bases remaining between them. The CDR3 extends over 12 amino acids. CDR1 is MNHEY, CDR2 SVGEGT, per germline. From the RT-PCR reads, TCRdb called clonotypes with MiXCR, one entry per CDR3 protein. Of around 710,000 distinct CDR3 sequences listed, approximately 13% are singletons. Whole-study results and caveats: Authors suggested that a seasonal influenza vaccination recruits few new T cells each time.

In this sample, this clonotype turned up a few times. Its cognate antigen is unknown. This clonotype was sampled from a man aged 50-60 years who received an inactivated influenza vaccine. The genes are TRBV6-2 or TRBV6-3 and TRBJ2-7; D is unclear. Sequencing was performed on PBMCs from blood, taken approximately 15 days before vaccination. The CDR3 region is CASSTTYGSQYF. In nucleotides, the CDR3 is TGTGCCAGCAGTACCACTTACGGATCGCAGTACTTC.